These 24 T cell receptor beta chains came from one sample sequenced in a study of T cell responses to AZD1222 COVID-19 vaccine. Generated by immunoSEQ multiplex PCR, the TCRdb table keeps only in-frame clones and is missing some. Of 100,000 to 150,000 clones listed, about 87% are singletons. The sample consisted of peripheral blood, taken on day 0 of AZD1222 vaccination. The receptors were sampled from an adult in good health.

This clone showed up just a few times. This sequence joins TRBV11-2 and TRBJ1-1, with 8 bases fitting TRBD1. With V trimmed by 2 bases and J by 1 base, 3 bases remained unmatched. Germline CDR1 SGHAT, CDR2 FQNNGV. CDR3 length equals 15 residues. The CDR3 loop is CASSLFGTGNTEAFF. The CDR3 DNA follows: TGTGCCAGCAGCTTATTCGGGACAGGGAACACTGAAGCTTTCTTT.

The chain carries TRBV28 and TRBJ2-7; no definite D call. CDR3 length: 11 residues. Germline CDR1 is MDHEN and CDR2 is SYDVKM. V was cut by 5 bases and J by 4 bases, with 6 bases left in between. CDR3 sequence reads: CASSGQYEQYF. In DNA form, the CDR3 reads TGTGCCAGCAGTGGTCAGTACGAGCAGTACTTC.

The chain joins TRBV13 to TRBJ1-2; D ambiguous. CDR3 length: 12 amino acids. Trimming removed 4 bases at V and 0 bases at J, with 3 bases between. Germline V gene data show CDR1 as PRHDT and CDR2 as FYEKMQ (reference sequence). The CDR3 sequence: CASSWSNYGYTF. The CDR3 DNA follows: TGTGCCAGCAGCTGGTCTAACTATGGCTACACCTTC.

This chain uses TRBV15 with TRBJ1-2; no clear D gene. The V end was cut by 0 bases, the J end by 5 bases, with 10 bases between. Germline V gives CDR1 LNHNV, CDR2 YYDKDF (reference sequence). The CDR3 runs 14 residues. The CDR3 DNA reads as TGTGCCACCAGCAGAGAGGCAGGTATTTATGGCTACACCTTC. Translation: CATSREAGIYGYTF.

This chain links TRBV11-2 with TRBJ2-2, with no clear D. Germline lookup yields CDR1 SGHAT and CDR2 FQNNGV. The CDR3 spans 14 residues. V lost 6 bases, J lost 6 bases, and 14 bases lay in between. The CDR3 here is CASRFRNTAGELFF. CDR3 nucleotide sequence: TGTGCCAGCAGGTTCAGAAATACTGCCGGGGAGCTGTTTTTT.

This clone was counted only a few times. The V and J genes are TRBV14 and TRBJ2-1, with D perhaps assigned TRBD1 or TRBD2 (5 bases each). Trimming removed 0 bases at V and 3 bases at J, with 12 bases between. Germline CDR1 reads SGHDN; CDR2 reads FVKESK. The CDR3 spans 16 residues. The CDR3 sequence is CASSQDMGRSYNEQFF. The CDR3 nucleotides read TGTGCCAGCAGCCAAGATATGGGACGGAGCTACAATGAGCAGTTCTTC.

The chain carries TRBV7-7 and TRBJ2-1, with a possible D match to TRBD2 (6 bases). V lost 1 base, J lost 7 bases, and 11 bases lay in between. Germline V gene data show CDR1 as SSHAT and CDR2 as FNYEAQ (reference sequence). This CDR3 is built from 14 residues. CDR3 protein: CASSLGGSGNEQFF. DNA for the CDR3: TGTGCCAGCAGCTTAGGGGGAAGCGGGAATGAGCAGTTCTTC. Filled out from reference TRBV7-7 and TRBJ2-1, the complete variable domain reads GAGVSQSPRYKVTKRGQDVTLRCDPISSHATLYWYQQALGQGPEFLTYFNYEAQPDKSGLPSDRFSAERPEGSISTLTIQRTEQRDSAMYRCASSLGGSGNEQFFGPGTRLTVL.

Only one count was recorded for this clone. The rearrangement joins TRBV28 to TRBJ1-1; D is ambiguous. The CDR3 is 13 residues long. CDR1 and CDR2 from the germline V gene are MDHEN and SYDVKM. V was cut by 7 bases and J by 6 bases, with 15 bases left in between. The CDR3 sequence is CASNLLNTAEAFF. The CDR3 DNA sequence: TGTGCCAGCAATCTACTCAATACCGCTGAAGCTTTCTTT. Combining the CDR3 with reference TRBV28 and TRBJ1-1 gives the whole variable domain DVKVTQSSRYLVKRTGEKVFLECVQDMDHENMFWYRQDPGLGLRLIYFSYDVKMKEKGDIPEGYSVSREKKERFSLILESASTNQTSMYLCASNLLNTAEAFFGQGTRLTVV.

J is TRBJ2-2 and V is TRBV7-9, with 10 bases that match TRBD2. The CDR3 is 16 residues long. Germline assignment: CDR1 SEHNR and CDR2 FQNEAQ (reference sequence). The V and J ends lost 3 bases and 1 base, in that order; junction bases with no gene match: 2. The CDR3 loop reads CASSFLAGVNTGELFF. In DNA, the CDR3 is TGTGCCAGCAGCTTCCTAGCGGGAGTGAACACCGGGGAGCTGTTTTTT.

CDR3 sequence reads: CARSTRQVWETQYF. CDR3 DNA: TGTGCCAGAAGCACTAGACAGGTGTGGGAGACCCAGTACTTC. V is TRBV5-3 and J is TRBJ2-5, with a possible D match to TRBD1 (6 bases). TRBV5-3 is filed as an ORF, its function uncertain. V was clipped by 4 bases and J by 5 bases, with 15 bases between them. The CDR3 covers 14 residues.

The chain employs TRBV27 and TRBJ2-2, with a weak D call TRBD2 (5 bases). The CDR3 sequence is 15 residues long. Germline CDR1 is MNHEY and CDR2 is SMNVEV (reference sequence). Trimming removed 3 bases from V and 2 bases from J, with 10 bases in between. The CDR3 DNA is TGTGCCAGCAGTTTGAGAGGGATAAACACCGGGGAGCTGTTTTTT. It yields the protein CASSLRGINTGELFF.

This clone was counted a single time. The chain has TRBV27 and TRBJ1-2; D gene unclear. The CDR3 is made up of 18 amino acids. Germline assignment: CDR1 MNHEY and CDR2 SMNVEV (reference sequence). V was trimmed by 0 bases and J by 0 bases, leaving 17 bases between them. This CDR3 reads CASSLSPAALLPNYGYTF. The CDR3 DNA reads as TGTGCCAGCAGTTTATCGCCGGCCGCTTTGCTCCCTAACTATGGCTACACCTTC.

The rearrangement joins TRBV27 to TRBJ2-2; 8 nucleotides agree with TRBD2. The CDR3 runs to 16 residues. Losses at the gene ends were 3 bases for V and 2 bases for J; bases not matched to a gene: 5. Germline assignment: CDR1 MNHEY and CDR2 SMNVEV (reference sequence). CDR3 protein: CASSLRAGANTGELFF. CDR3 sequence (DNA): TGTGCCAGCAGTTTGCGAGCGGGGGCCAACACCGGGGAGCTGTTTTTT.

The gene calls are TRBV7-8 and TRBJ2-1, with 7 bases lining up with TRBD2. The CDR3 is 14 amino acids. V was clipped by 5 bases and J by 9 bases; unmatched bases: 10. Germline V gives CDR1 SGHVS, CDR2 FQNEAQ. CDR3 amino acids: CASSQTSREGEQFF. DNA for the CDR3: TGTGCCAGCAGCCAAACTTCTAGGGAGGGTGAGCAGTTCTTC.

This clone was observed a few times. The chain combines TRBV28 with TRBJ2-2; D possibly corresponds to TRBD1 (6 bases). Germline V gives CDR1 MDHEN, CDR2 SYDVKM. The CDR3 extends over 15 amino acids. V was clipped by 3 bases and J by 8 bases, with 16 bases between them. The CDR3 is CASSFGWTEIGELFF. The CDR3 DNA sequence: TGTGCCAGCAGTTTCGGCTGGACAGAGATAGGGGAGCTGTTTTTT.

This chain uses TRBV2 with TRBJ2-4, with 10 bases fitting TRBD2. The CDR3 has 18 amino acids. Germline V gives CDR1 SNHLY, CDR2 FYNNEI. The V and J ends lost 5 bases and 9 bases, in that order; junction bases with no gene match: 19. DNA for the CDR3: TGTGCCAGCAGTTCCCCGCTTCCGAGCGGGAGGGCCGGGGTCATTCAGTACTTC. This encodes CASSSPLPSGRAGVIQYF.

V usage is TRBV6-1 and J usage is TRBJ1-5, with 7 nucleotides matching TRBD1. Germline V lookup: CDR1 MNHNS, CDR2 SASEGT. The CDR3 totals 15 residues. V dropped 2 bases and J dropped 6; count of bases not matched to a gene: 7. CDR3 DNA: TGTGCCAGCAGTGAAAGGGGGCAAGAAGGTCAGCCCCAGCATTTT. Translating gives CASSERGQEGQPQHF.

The DNA of the CDR3 is TGTGCCTGGATGAGGAGGGCTAATTCACCCCTCCACTTT. Translation: CAWMRRANSPLHF. The chain couples TRBV30 to TRBJ1-6; D is unclear. The CDR3 is 13 residues long. With 4 bases removed from V and 6 bases from J, the gap between germline ends came to 10 bases. Per germline, CDR1 GTSNPN and CDR2 SVGIG (reference sequence).

The chain has TRBV7-9 and TRBJ2-6; no firm D call. The CDR3 is 15 residues long. The germline V and J ends were trimmed by 1 base and 1 base, with 5 bases remaining between them. Germline values: CDR1 SEHNR, CDR2 FQNEAQ (reference sequence). The CDR3 reads CASSLGASGANVLTF. The CDR3 nucleotides are TGTGCCAGCAGCTTAGGGGCTTCTGGGGCCAACGTCCTGACTTTC.

The gene calls are TRBV5-1 and TRBJ1-1; tentatively, D is TRBD1 (5 bases). V was trimmed by 3 bases and J by 5 bases, leaving 14 bases between them. The germline V gene encodes CDR1 SGHRS and CDR2 YFSETQ. The CDR3 sequence is 14 residues long. The CDR3 DNA reads TGCGCCAGCAGCTGGGGGGAAGGTAGAACTGAAGCTTTCTTT. Its protein product is CASSWGEGRTEAFF.

This clone was detected only once. V is TRBV19 and J is TRBJ2-3; perhaps TRBD1 as D (5 bases). Trimming stripped 1 base from V and 6 bases from J, with 11 bases between. Germline CDR1 is LNHDA and CDR2 is SQIVND (reference sequence). The CDR3 extends over 14 amino acids. The CDR3 region has the DNA TGTGCCAGTAGTATAGGGCAGGGAACGGATACGCAGTATTTT. Amino acid sequence: CASSIGQGTDTQYF. The variable domain in full, with the rest retrieved from reference TRBV19 and TRBJ2-3, is DGGITQSPKYLFRKEGQNVTLSCEQNLNHDAMYWYRQDPGQGLRLIYYSQIVNDFQKGDIAEGYSVSREKKESFPLTVTSAQKNPTAFYLCASSIGQGTDTQYFGPGTRLTVL.

This sequence joins TRBV6-5 and TRBJ1-1; 8 bases match TRBD1. Germline V gives CDR1 MNHEY, CDR2 SVGAGI. The CDR3 is made up of 13 amino acids. V shed 6 bases, J shed 4 bases, and the junction held 4 bases outside the gene matches. This CDR3 reads CASSGTGGTEAFF. In DNA, the CDR3 is TGTGCCAGCAGCGGCACAGGGGGCACTGAAGCTTTCTTT.

CDR3 DNA sequence: TGTGCCAGCAAGCCGGGACTAGCGGACAGCACAGATACGCAGTATTTT. Its protein is CASKPGLADSTDTQYF. The chain links TRBV2 to TRBJ2-3, with TRBD2 matching 11 bases. The CDR3 consists of 16 residues. From germline, CDR1 is SNHLY and CDR2 FYNNEI. Trimming cost V 7 bases and J 0 bases; bases outside gene matches: 6.

The chain joins TRBV7-8 to TRBJ2-2; either TRBD1 or TRBD2 may supply D (5 bases each). Germline V gene sequence: CDR1 SGHVS, CDR2 FQNEAQ. The V end lost 4 bases, the J end lost 9 bases, and 21 bases lay between the germline ends. The CDR3 has 16 residues. CDR3 in amino acids: CASSWMAQEGFRELFF. The CDR3 DNA follows: TGTGCCAGCAGCTGGATGGCGCAAGAGGGGTTTCGGGAGCTGTTTTTT.